The rows below give T cell receptor beta chains drawn from one sample of a study of blood T cell repertoires in COVID-19. The assay was immunoSEQ multiplex PCR, and TCRdb's table has in-frame clones only and misses some. The sample records 60,000 to 75,000 clones, 86% being singletons. The source material was peripheral blood. These receptors all come from a man aged 65 to 85 with active COVID-19. The conserved cysteine and the conserved F or W are not part of the CDR3 here.

v_call: TRBV9
j_call: TRBJ2-2
cdr3_aa: ASSPRGAGGAANTGELF

v_call: TRBV9
j_call: TRBJ2-7
cdr3_aa: ASSPRTSGYEQY

v_call: TRBV2
j_call: TRBJ2-7
cdr3_aa: ASSVRDRGSYEQY

v_call: TRBV12-3/TRBV12-4
j_call: TRBJ2-3
cdr3_aa: ASSTTRSDTQY

v_call: TRBV19
j_call: TRBJ2-1
cdr3_aa: ASSIDRGSSYNEQF

v_call: TRBV27
j_call: TRBJ1-1
cdr3_aa: ASRTTVGAEAF

v_call: TRBV9
j_call: TRBJ2-2
cdr3_aa: ASSPPDRRNTGELF

v_call: TRBV29-1
j_call: TRBJ1-1
cdr3_aa: SVPTAVNTEAF

v_call: TRBV4-1
j_call: TRBJ1-4
cdr3_aa: ASSQGGGQTATNEKLF

v_call: TRBV18
j_call: TRBJ1-1
cdr3_aa: ASSWTGGPIRTEAF

v_call: TRBV7-2
j_call: TRBJ1-4
cdr3_aa: ASSWAAGANEKLF

v_call: TRBV19
j_call: TRBJ2-1
cdr3_aa: ASSPPGLAEQF

v_call: TRBV18
j_call: TRBJ2-7
cdr3_aa: ASSRAGTGKGEQY

v_call: TRBV5-1
j_call: TRBJ2-3
cdr3_aa: ASSLGQALPGDTQY

v_call: TRBV7-2
j_call: TRBJ1-3
cdr3_aa: ASSLEPTGPLGNTIY

v_call: TRBV28
j_call: TRBJ2-6
cdr3_aa: ASNRDSGANVLT

v_call: TRBV5-8
j_call: TRBJ2-7
cdr3_aa: ASSLGHKNYEQY

v_call: TRBV9
j_call: TRBJ2-1
cdr3_aa: ASSPRLAGGTIRF

v_call: TRBV18
j_call: TRBJ1-5
cdr3_aa: ASSPRDRVGNQPQH

v_call: TRBV7-9
j_call: TRBJ1-5
cdr3_aa: ASSLLQDSPQH

v_call: TRBV5-1
j_call: TRBJ2-3
cdr3_aa: ASSGGLSTDTQY

v_call: TRBV5-6
j_call: TRBJ2-7
cdr3_aa: ASSPTAKFRSYEQY